One sample yielded the 23 T cell receptor beta chains listed below, sequenced in a study of control samples from healthy donors and cancer patients. Assay used: immunoSEQ multiplex PCR; TCRdb lists only in-frame clones, some missing. The sample carries over 150,000 clones, around 89% recorded once. The sequencing input was blood. The receptors were sampled from a woman aged 45-60 years in good health.

The chain uses TRBV11-3 and TRBJ1-1, with unresolved D. Trimming pared 0 bases from V and 4 bases from J, leaving 6 bases between. Germline CDR1 reads SGHNT; CDR2 reads YENEEA. CDR3 length: 13 residues. CDR3 residues: CASSLDRVTEAFF. The CDR3 DNA is TGTGCCAGCAGCTTAGATCGGGTCACTGAAGCTTTCTTT.

This rearrangement joins TRBV5-1 to TRBJ1-2; 7 bases line up with TRBD1. J lost 4 bases, V lost 0 bases, and 3 bases had no gene match. Germline values: CDR1 SGHRS, CDR2 YFSETQ. The CDR3 loop spans 14 amino acids. The CDR3 DNA sequence: TGCGCCAGCAGCTTGGGAGGGGGCGGCTATGGCTACACCTTC. Residues: CASSLGGGGYGYTF.

The chain couples TRBV7-9 to TRBJ1-1, with a possible D match to TRBD1 (6 bases). This CDR3 has 14 amino acids. Trimming pared 5 bases from V and 7 bases from J, leaving 17 bases between. Per the germline V gene, CDR1 is SEHNR and CDR2 is FQNEAQ (reference sequence). In DNA form, the CDR3 reads TGTGCCAGCAGCCCCCCCGGGACACTCCATGAAGCTTTCTTT. Its translation: CASSPPGTLHEAFF. The entire variable domain, with the rest obtained from reference TRBV7-9 and TRBJ1-1, is as follows: DTGVSQNPRHKITKRGQNVTFRCDPISEHNRLYWYRQTLGQGPEFLTYFQNEAQLEKSRLLSDRFSAERPKGSFSTLEIQRTEQGDSAMYLCASSPPGTLHEAFFGQGTRLTVV.

The chain is built from TRBV28 and TRBJ2-3; D remains ambiguous. The V end was cut by 5 bases, the J end by 7 bases, with 10 bases between. The germline V gene encodes CDR1 MDHEN and CDR2 SYDVKM. The CDR3 consists of 12 residues. The CDR3 loop reads CASSLFMNTQYF. The CDR3 bases are TGTGCCAGCAGTCTTTTCATGAATACGCAGTATTTT.

The chain combines TRBV3-1 (or the pseudogene TRBV3-2) with TRBJ1-1, with TRBD1 matching 12 bases. This CDR3 spans 15 amino acids. V was pared by 8 bases and J by 11 bases, with 15 bases of the junction left unmatched. CDR1 and CDR2 (germline): LGHDT, YNNKEL (reference sequence). The CDR3 coding sequence is TGTGCCAGCGGGGTGTTGGGACAGGGGGCATCCGACGCTTTCTTT. It yields the protein CASGVLGQGASDAFF.

The V and J genes are TRBV29-1 and TRBJ2-1; 12 nucleotides agree with TRBD1. The CDR3 is made up of 14 amino acids. Trimming cost V 7 bases and J 9 bases; bases outside gene matches: 10. CDR1 is SQVTM and CDR2 is ANQGSEA in the germline V gene. The CDR3 reads CSGAPGQGAIEQFF. CDR3 sequence (DNA): TGCAGCGGCGCGCCGGGACAGGGGGCGATTGAGCAGTTCTTC.

This rearrangement joins TRBV4-2 to TRBJ1-2; D unresolved. V dropped 0 bases and J dropped 3 bases, with 14 bases sitting between them. Germline values: CDR1 LGHNA, CDR2 YNFKEQ. The CDR3 length is 16 residues. The CDR3 spells CASSQDVRALDYGYTF. CDR3 nucleotide sequence: TGTGCCAGCAGCCAAGATGTACGGGCTTTGGACTATGGCTACACCTTC.

This rearrangement joins TRBV5-4 to TRBJ1-2; D perhaps matches TRBD1 (5 bases). The CDR3 loop spans 16 amino acids. V lost 0 bases and J 3 bases, leaving 15 bases between the germline ends. Germline V gene data show CDR1 as SGHNT and CDR2 as YYREEE (reference sequence). The CDR3 region is CASSLDAAGTYYGYTF. The CDR3 DNA reads TGTGCCAGCAGCTTGGACGCGGCAGGGACTTACTATGGCTACACCTTC.

This clone was seen once. The chain uses TRBV5-5 and TRBJ2-1; D tentatively fits TRBD1 or TRBD2 (6 bases each). V lost 0 bases to trimming and J lost 7 bases, with 17 bases between them. The CDR3 is made up of 16 amino acids. CDR1 and CDR2 from the germline V gene are SGHKS and YYEKEE (reference sequence). The CDR3 sequence is CASSLVPRGGSNEQFF. The CDR3 nucleotides are TGTGCCAGCAGCTTGGTCCCCAGGGGAGGTTCGAATGAGCAGTTCTTC. Supplemented by reference TRBV5-5 and TRBJ2-1, the full variable domain reads DAGVTQSPTHLIKTRGQQVTLRCSPISGHKSVSWYQQVLGQGPQFIFQYYEKEERGRGNFPDRFSARQFPNYSSELNVNALLLGDSALYLCASSLVPRGGSNEQFFGPGTRLTVL.

This rearrangement joins TRBV6-4 to TRBJ2-3, with D unclear. V gave up 3 bases and J gave up 6 bases, with 16 bases separating them. The V gene's germline CDR1 is MRHNA and CDR2 SNTAGT. This CDR3 contains 15 residues. CDR3 loop: CASSEPPGPRDTQYF. CDR3 nucleotide sequence: TGTGCCAGCAGTGAACCCCCCGGTCCTCGGGATACGCAGTATTTT.

This chain joins TRBV28 and TRBJ2-1; a weak D match, TRBD2 (6 bases). The germline V gene has CDR1 MDHEN and CDR2 SYDVKM. V was clipped by 6 bases and J by 5 bases, with 23 bases between them. This CDR3 contains 17 residues. This CDR3 reads CASRQTLATHPHNEQFF. The CDR3 nucleotides are TGTGCCAGCAGACAAACCCTAGCGACCCATCCACACAATGAGCAGTTCTTC.

V and J are TRBV11-2 and TRBJ2-1; no definite D call. CDR3 length: 15 amino acids. Trimming stripped 4 bases from V and 2 bases from J, with 12 bases between. Germline V lookup: CDR1 SGHAT, CDR2 FQNNGV. The CDR3: CASSSAPTAYNEQFF. The CDR3, as DNA: TGTGCCAGCAGCTCCGCGCCCACAGCCTACAATGAGCAGTTCTTC.

This chain uses TRBV5-5 with TRBJ2-5; a possible D gene is TRBD2 (5 bases). With 2 bases removed from V and 3 bases from J, the gap between germline ends came to 8 bases. This CDR3 comprises 13 residues. Germline-derived CDR1 and CDR2 are SGHKS and YYEKEE (reference sequence). The CDR3 reads CASSFEGKETQYF. Here the CDR3 DNA reads TGTGCCAGCAGCTTTGAGGGAAAAGAGACCCAGTACTTC.

The chain combines TRBV27 with TRBJ1-5; TRBD1 is a possible D gene (6 bases). Trimming cost V 6 bases and J 6 bases, with 21 bases left between them. This CDR3 spans 16 amino acids. The V gene's germline CDR1 is MNHEY and CDR2 SMNVEV (reference sequence). In nucleotides, the CDR3 is TGTGCCAGCAGCTTTACAGGGCCCCTCAATCGTCAGCCCCAGCATTTT. It is translated as CASSFTGPLNRQPQHF.

The gene calls are TRBV25-1 and TRBJ2-5; unclear D gene. V was cut by 3 bases and J by 5 bases, with 10 bases left in between. CDR3 length: 13 residues. Germline V gene data show CDR1 as MGHDK and CDR2 as SYGVNS. The CDR3 coding sequence is TGTGCCAGCAGTGAGGTCGGCAGGGAGACCCAGTACTTC. Translating gives CASSEVGRETQYF.

The rearrangement uses TRBV7-3 and TRBJ1-6; the D is unclear. V was pared by 2 bases and J by 7 bases, with 15 bases between. Germline loops: CDR1 SGHTA, CDR2 FQGTGA. This CDR3 contains 16 residues. The CDR3 protein is CASSLFPTSENSPLHF. The DNA of the CDR3 is TGTGCCAGCAGCTTATTTCCGACGAGTGAAAATTCACCCCTCCACTTT.

V gene TRBV3-1 (or the pseudogene TRBV3-2) combines with J gene TRBJ2-3; 9 bases map to TRBD1. V lost 6 bases to trimming and J lost 5 bases; unmatched junction nucleotides: 6. The CDR3 length is 14 residues. Germline V CDR1 and CDR2: LGHDT, YNNKEL (reference sequence). CDR3 region: CASSGRDREDTQYF. In nucleotides, the CDR3 is TGTGCCAGCAGTGGCCGGGACAGGGAAGATACGCAGTATTTT.

J is TRBJ1-3 and V is TRBV30; D is unresolved. Per germline, CDR1 GTSNPN and CDR2 SVGIG (reference sequence). V gave up 2 bases and J gave up 1 base, with 9 bases separating them. This CDR3 is built from 14 residues. The CDR3 loop is CAWSPRGSGNTIYF. As DNA, the CDR3 is TGTGCCTGGAGTCCACGAGGGTCTGGAAACACCATATATTTT.

The chain uses TRBV5-1 and TRBJ1-1; D is uncertain. Germline V gene sequence: CDR1 SGHRS, CDR2 YFSETQ. This CDR3 has 14 amino acids. Trimming took off 0 bases at V and 1 base at J, with 7 bases between the two ends. This CDR3 is CASSLATSNTEAFF. The DNA for the CDR3 is TGCGCCAGCAGCTTGGCCACCTCGAACACTGAAGCTTTCTTT.

CDR3 residues: CASSDKIGSLGYTF. CDR3 sequence (DNA): TGCGCCAGCAGCGACAAGATAGGGTCTCTTGGCTACACCTTC. The rearrangement joins TRBV4-1 to TRBJ1-2; D not resolved. The CDR3 is 14 residues long. Germline V gene sequence: CDR1 MGHRA, CDR2 YSYEKL. The germline V and J ends were trimmed by 5 bases and 7 bases, with 17 bases remaining between them.

This clone showed up just once. The chain has TRBV6-1 and TRBJ1-2; no reliable D call. The V end lost 1 base, the J end lost 4 bases, and 7 bases lay between the germline ends. This CDR3 is built from 13 residues. Germline V CDR1 and CDR2: MNHNS, SASEGT. CDR3 nucleotide sequence: TGTGCCAGCAGTGAAGAGCGGGGCTATGGCTACACCTTC. Protein sequence: CASSEERGYGYTF.

This chain uses TRBV5-4 with TRBJ1-4; 7 positions agree with TRBD1. With V trimmed by 2 bases and J by 5 bases, 6 bases remained unmatched. In germline, CDR1 is SGHNT, CDR2 YYREEE (reference sequence). This CDR3 has 15 amino acids. The CDR3 DNA is TGTGCCAGCAGCTTACGGACAGGCGCGAATGAAAAACTGTTTTTT. Its translation: CASSLRTGANEKLFF.

In this sample, this clone turned up once. The chain is built from TRBV5-5 and TRBJ2-1, with unresolved D. Germline CDR1 SGHKS, CDR2 YYEKEE (reference sequence). The CDR3 has 15 residues. Between the trimmed V and J ends, which lost 5 bases and 2 bases, there was a span of 14 bases. The DNA for the CDR3 is TGTGCCAGCAGTTCGTTAGCTCCGGCCTACAATGAGCAGTTCTTC. Protein: CASSSLAPAYNEQFF.